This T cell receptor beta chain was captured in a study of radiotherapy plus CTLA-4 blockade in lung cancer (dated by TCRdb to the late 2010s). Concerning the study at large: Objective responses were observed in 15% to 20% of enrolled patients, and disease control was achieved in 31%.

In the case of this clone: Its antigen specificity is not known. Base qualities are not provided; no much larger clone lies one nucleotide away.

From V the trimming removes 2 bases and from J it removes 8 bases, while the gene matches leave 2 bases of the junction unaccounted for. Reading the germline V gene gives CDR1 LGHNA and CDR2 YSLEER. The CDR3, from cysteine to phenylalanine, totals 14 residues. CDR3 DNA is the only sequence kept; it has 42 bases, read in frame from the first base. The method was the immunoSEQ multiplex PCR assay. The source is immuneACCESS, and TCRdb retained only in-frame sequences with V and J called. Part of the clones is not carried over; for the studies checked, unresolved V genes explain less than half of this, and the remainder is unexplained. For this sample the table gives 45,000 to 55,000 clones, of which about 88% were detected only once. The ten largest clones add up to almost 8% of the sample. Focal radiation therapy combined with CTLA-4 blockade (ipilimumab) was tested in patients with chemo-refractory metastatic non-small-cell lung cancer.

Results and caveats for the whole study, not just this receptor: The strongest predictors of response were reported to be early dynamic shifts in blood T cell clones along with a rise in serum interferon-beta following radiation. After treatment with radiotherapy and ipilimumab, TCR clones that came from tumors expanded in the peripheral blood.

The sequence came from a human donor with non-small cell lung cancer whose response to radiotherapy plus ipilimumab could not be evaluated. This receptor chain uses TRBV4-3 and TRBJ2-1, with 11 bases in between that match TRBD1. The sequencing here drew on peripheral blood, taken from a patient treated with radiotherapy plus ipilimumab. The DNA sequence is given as TGCGCCAGCAGCCAACGGGACAGGGGGGATGAGCAGTTCTTC. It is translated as CASSQRDRGDEQFF.